This T cell receptor beta chain was documented in a study of blood T cell repertoires in COVID-19. Whole-study context: Samples representing acute and convalescent COVID-19 were sourced from the United States, Italy and Spain.

Sequenced by immunoSEQ multiplex PCR; TCRdb stores in-frame clones only, minus some. The sample shows about 75,000 clones, less than 85% of them seen only once. The germline V gene encodes CDR1 SGHRS and CDR2 YFSETQ. The CDR3 has 13 amino acids. With 8 bases removed from V and 4 bases from J, the gap between germline ends came to 16 bases. Input material: peripheral blood. This chain links TRBV5-1 with TRBJ2-7; D might be TRBD1 (5 bases). This receptor was taken from a woman of 80 years or more with active or convalescent COVID-19. The CDR3 DNA reads TGCGCCAGTTCCGTAGGGGAATTGTACGAGCAGTACTTC. As protein: CASSVGELYEQYF.